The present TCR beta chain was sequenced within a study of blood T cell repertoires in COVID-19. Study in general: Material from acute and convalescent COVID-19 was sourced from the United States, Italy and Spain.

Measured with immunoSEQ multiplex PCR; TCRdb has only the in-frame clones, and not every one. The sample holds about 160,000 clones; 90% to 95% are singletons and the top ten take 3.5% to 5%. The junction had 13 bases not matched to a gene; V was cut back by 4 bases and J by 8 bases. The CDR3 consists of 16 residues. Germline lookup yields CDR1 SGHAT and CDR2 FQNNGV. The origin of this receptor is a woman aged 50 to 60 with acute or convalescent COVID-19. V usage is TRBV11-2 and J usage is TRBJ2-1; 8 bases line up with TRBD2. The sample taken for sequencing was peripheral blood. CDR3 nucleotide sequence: TGTGCCAGCAGCTCTGATTTGAGCGGGAGATCTTATGAGCAGTTCTTC. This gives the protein CASSSDLSGRSYEQFF.